The clone carrying this T cell receptor (beta chain) was recorded at least ten times. Its specificity is unknown. This sample was included in a study of T cells in Graves' hyperthyroidism and ophthalmopathy. General study findings and limits: Stable hyperthyroidism was told apart from ophthalmopathy by a model built on 13 V-J features. Most thyroid clonotypes with frequency above 0.001 were detected in blood.

CDR3 length: 13 residues. V shed 4 bases and J 5 bases; nucleotides not matched to a gene: 6. Germline V gene sequence: CDR1 SGHRS, CDR2 YFSETQ. It was RNA transcripts that yielded the amplified TCR beta CDR3 regions. HTBI primers were the set used in a first-round RT-PCR of the TCR CDR3. TCRdb re-analysed the multiplex PCR reads in MiXCR, keeping a single row per CDR3 protein. The sample shows about 130,000 distinct CDR3 sequences, about 20% of them seen only once. Clinical symptoms, serum thyroxine, TRAb, thyroid ultrasound and orbital computed tomography established diagnosis. The chain has TRBV5-1 and TRBJ2-7; 7 nucleotides agree with TRBD1. The TCR sequence derives from a woman in her fifties or sixties with Graves' hyperthyroidism that later progressed to Graves' ophthalmopathy. The sample consisted of blood. Here the CDR3 reads CASSATGVHEQYF. CDR3 DNA: TGCGCCAGCAGCGCTACAGGGGTACACGAGCAGTACTTC.